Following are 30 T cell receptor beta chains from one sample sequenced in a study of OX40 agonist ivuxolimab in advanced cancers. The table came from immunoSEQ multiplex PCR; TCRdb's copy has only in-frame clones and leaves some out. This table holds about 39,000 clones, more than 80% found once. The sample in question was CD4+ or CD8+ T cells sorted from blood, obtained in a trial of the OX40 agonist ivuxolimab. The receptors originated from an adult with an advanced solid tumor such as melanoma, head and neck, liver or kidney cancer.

The CDR3 DNA is TGTGCCAGCAGCGCGAGACTGGGGGAGTCGGGGACCGGGGAGCTGTTTTTT. Translating gives CASSARLGESGTGELFF. V is TRBV9 and J is TRBJ2-2; D possibly uses TRBD1 or TRBD2 (5 bases each). Germline-derived CDR1 and CDR2 are SGDLS and YYNGEE. V was trimmed by 3 bases and J by 5 bases, leaving 20 bases between them. The CDR3 is 17 amino acids.

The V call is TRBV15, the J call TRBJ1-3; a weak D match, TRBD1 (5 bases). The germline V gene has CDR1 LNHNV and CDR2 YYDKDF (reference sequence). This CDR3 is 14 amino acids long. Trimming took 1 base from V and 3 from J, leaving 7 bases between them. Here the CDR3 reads CATSRGGDGNTIYF. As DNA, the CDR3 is TGTGCCACCAGCAGAGGGGGGGATGGAAACACCATATATTTT.

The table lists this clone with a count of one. In DNA form, the CDR3 reads TGTGCCAGCAGCTCCGAGGGGGCTGGGTCCTACAATGAGCAGTTCTTC. Amino acid sequence: CASSSEGAGSYNEQFF. The genes are TRBV5-4 and TRBJ2-1; 7 positions agree with TRBD1. The germline gives CDR1 SGHNT, CDR2 YYREEE (reference sequence). The CDR3 covers 16 residues. V shed 3 bases and J 1 base; nucleotides not matched to a gene: 7.

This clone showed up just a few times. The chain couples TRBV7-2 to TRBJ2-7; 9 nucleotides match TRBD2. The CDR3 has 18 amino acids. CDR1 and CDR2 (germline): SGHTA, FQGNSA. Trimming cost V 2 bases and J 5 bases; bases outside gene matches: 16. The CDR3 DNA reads TGTGCCAGCAGCTTAAGGGGTAGCGGGAGTCGAGCTTTTAACGAGCAGTACTTC. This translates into CASSLRGSGSRAFNEQYF.

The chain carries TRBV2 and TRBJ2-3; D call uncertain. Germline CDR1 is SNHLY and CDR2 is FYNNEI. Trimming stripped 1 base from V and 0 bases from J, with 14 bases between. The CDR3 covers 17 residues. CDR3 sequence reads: CASSEGRRATSTDTQYF. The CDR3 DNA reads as TGTGCCAGCAGTGAAGGACGACGAGCGACTAGCACAGATACGCAGTATTTT.

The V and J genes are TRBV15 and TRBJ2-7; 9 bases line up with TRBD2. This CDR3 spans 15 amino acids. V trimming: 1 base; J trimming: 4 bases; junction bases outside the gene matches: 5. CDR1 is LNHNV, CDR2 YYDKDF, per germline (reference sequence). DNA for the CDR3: TGTGCCACCAGCAGAGTGGCCAGCGGGAGGTACGAGCAGTACTTC. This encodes CATSRVASGRYEQYF. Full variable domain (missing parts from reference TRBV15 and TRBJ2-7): DAMVIQNPRYQVTQFGKPVTLSCSQTLNHNVMYWYQQKSSQAPKLLFHYYDKDFNNEADTPDNFQSRRPNTSFCFLDIRSPGLGDTAMYLCATSRVASGRYEQYFGPGTRLTVT.

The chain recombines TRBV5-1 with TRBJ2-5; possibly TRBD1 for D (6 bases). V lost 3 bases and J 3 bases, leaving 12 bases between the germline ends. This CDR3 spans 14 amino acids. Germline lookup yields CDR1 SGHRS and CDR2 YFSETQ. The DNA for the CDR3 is TGCGCCAGCAGCTACCAGGACAGAGAAGAGACCCAGTACTTC. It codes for CASSYQDREETQYF.

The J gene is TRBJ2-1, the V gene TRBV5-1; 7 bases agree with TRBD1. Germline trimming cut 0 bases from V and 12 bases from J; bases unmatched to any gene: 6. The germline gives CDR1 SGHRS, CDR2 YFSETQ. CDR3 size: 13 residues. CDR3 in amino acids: CASSLDRGMRQFF. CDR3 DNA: TGCGCCAGCAGCTTGGACAGGGGAATGAGGCAGTTCTTC.

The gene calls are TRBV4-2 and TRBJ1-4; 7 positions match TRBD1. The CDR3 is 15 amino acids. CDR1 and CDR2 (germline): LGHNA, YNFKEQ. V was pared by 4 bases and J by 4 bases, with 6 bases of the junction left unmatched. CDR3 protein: CASSPGTESNEKLFF. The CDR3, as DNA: TGTGCCAGCAGCCCCGGGACAGAAAGTAATGAAAAACTGTTTTTT.

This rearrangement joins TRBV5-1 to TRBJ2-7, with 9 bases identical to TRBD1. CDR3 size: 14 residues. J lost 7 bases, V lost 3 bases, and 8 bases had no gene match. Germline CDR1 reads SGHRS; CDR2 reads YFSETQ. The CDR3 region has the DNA TGCGCCAGCAGCTACGGGACAGGGAGTGTAGAGCAGTACTTC. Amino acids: CASSYGTGSVEQYF.

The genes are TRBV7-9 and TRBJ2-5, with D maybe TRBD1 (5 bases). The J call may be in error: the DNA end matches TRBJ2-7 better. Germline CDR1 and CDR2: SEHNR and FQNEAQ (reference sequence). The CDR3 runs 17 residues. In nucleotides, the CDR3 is TGTGCCAGCAGCCCCCGTACAGGATCTCCGGGCACGTACGAGCAGTACTTC. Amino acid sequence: CASSPRTGSPGTYEQYF.

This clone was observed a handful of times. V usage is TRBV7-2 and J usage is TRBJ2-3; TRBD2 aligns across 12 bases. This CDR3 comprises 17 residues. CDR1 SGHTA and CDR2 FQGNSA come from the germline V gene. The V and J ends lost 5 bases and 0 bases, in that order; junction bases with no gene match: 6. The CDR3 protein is CASSPPLAGGSTDTQYF. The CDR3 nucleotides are TGTGCCAGCAGCCCACCCCTAGCGGGGGGGAGCACAGATACGCAGTATTTT.

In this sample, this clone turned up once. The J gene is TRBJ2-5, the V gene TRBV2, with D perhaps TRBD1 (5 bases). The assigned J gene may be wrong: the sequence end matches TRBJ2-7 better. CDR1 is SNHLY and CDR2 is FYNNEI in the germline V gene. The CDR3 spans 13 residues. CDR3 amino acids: CASSELGVGEQYF. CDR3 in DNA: TGTGCCAGCAGTGAGTTAGGGGTCGGCGAGCAGTACTTC.

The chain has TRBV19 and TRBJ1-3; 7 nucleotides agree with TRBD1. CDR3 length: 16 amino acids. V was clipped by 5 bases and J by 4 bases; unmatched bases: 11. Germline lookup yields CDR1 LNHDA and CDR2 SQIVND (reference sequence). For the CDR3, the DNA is TGTGCCAGTAGTGACCGCGGACAGGCTTACGGAAACACCATATATTTT. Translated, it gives CASSDRGQAYGNTIYF.

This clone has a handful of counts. In DNA form, the CDR3 reads TGCAGCGTTGAGGATGGCTACACCTTC. This gives the protein CSVEDGYTF. The gene calls are TRBV29-1 and TRBJ1-2; D unresolved. Germline loops: CDR1 SQVTM, CDR2 ANQGSEA. The CDR3 consists of 9 residues. The ends were cut back, 3 bases at V and 6 bases at J, with 2 bases in the middle.

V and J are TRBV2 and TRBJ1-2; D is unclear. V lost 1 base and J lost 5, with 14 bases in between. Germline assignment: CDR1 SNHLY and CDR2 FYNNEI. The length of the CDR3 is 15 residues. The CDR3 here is CASSEVGGRLYGYTF. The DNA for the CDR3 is TGTGCCAGCAGTGAAGTAGGCGGTAGGTTATATGGCTACACCTTC.

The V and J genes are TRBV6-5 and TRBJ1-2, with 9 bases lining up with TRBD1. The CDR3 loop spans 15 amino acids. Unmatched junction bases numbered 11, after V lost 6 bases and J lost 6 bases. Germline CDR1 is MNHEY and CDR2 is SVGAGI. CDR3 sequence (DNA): TGTGCCAGCAGAACACTACCGGGACAGGGTGATGGCTACACCTTC. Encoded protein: CASRTLPGQGDGYTF.

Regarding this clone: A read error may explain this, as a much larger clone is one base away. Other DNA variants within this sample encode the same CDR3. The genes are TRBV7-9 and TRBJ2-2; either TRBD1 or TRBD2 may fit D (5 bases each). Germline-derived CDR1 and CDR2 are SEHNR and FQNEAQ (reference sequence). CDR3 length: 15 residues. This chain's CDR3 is CASIKRDHATGELFF. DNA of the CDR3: TGTGCTAGCATCAAACGGGACCATGCGACCGGGGAGCTGTTTTTT. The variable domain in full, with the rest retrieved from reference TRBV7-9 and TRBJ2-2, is DTGVSQNPRHKITKRGQNVTFRCDPISEHNRLYWYRQTLGQGPEFLTYFQNEAQLEKSRLLSDRFSAERPKGSFSTLEIQRTEQGDSAMYLCASIKRDHATGELFFGEGSRLTVL.

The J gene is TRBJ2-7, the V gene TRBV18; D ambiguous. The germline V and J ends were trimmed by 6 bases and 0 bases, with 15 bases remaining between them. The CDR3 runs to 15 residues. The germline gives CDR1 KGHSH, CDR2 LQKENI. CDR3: CASSLNPSGSYEQYF. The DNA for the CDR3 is TGTGCCAGCTCCCTAAACCCCAGTGGCTCCTACGAGCAGTACTTC.

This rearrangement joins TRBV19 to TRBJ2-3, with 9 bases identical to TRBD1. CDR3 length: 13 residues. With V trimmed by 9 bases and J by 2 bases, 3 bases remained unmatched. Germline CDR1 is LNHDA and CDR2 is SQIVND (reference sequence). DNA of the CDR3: TGTGCCAGCCGGGACAGGGCCACAGATACGCAGTATTTT. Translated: CASRDRATDTQYF.

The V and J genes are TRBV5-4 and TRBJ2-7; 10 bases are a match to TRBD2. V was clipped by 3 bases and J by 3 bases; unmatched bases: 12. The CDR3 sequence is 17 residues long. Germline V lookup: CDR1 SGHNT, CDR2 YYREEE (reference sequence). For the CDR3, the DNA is TGTGCCAGCAGCTCCCTTGGGGCCGGGACTAGCGTCTACGAGCAGTACTTC. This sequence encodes CASSSLGAGTSVYEQYF.

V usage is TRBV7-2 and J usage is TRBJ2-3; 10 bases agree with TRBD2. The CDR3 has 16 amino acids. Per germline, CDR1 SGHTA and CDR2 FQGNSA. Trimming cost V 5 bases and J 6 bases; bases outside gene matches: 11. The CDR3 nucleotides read TGTGCCAGCAGCCTACCAGCGGGAGGGCCGAGGGATACGCAGTATTTT. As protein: CASSLPAGGPRDTQYF.

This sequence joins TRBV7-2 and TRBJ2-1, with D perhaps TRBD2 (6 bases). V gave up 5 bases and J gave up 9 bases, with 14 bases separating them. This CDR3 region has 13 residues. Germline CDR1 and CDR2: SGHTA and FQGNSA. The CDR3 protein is CASSLTRSVEQFF. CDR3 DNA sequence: TGTGCCAGCAGCCTGACTAGGTCGGTTGAGCAGTTCTTC.

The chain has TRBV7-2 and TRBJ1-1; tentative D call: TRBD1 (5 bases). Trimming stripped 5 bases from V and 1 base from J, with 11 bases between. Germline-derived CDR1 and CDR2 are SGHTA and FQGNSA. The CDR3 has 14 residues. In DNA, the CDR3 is TGTGCCAGCAGCCCTGGGGCAGCGAACACTGAAGCTTTCTTT. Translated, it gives CASSPGAANTEAFF.

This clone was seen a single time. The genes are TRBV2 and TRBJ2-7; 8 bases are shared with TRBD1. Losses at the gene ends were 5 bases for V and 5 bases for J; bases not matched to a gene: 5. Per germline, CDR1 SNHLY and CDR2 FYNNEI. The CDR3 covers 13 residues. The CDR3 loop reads CASSWDRTHEQYF. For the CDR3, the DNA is TGTGCCAGCAGTTGGGACAGGACCCACGAGCAGTACTTC.

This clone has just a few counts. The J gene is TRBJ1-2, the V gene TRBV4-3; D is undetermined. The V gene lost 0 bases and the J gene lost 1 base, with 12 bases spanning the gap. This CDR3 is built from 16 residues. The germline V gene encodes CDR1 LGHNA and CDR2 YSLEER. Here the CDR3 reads CASSQDRLQYNYGYTF. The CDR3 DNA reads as TGCGCCAGCAGCCAAGACAGGCTACAGTATAACTATGGCTACACCTTC.

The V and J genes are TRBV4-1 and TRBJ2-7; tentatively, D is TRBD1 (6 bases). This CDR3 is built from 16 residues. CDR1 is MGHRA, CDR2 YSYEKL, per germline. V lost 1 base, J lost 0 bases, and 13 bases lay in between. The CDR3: CASSQVLGASSYEQYF. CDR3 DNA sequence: TGCGCCAGCAGCCAAGTCCTGGGGGCTAGCTCCTACGAGCAGTACTTC.

The CDR3 here is CATQGFNEQFF. CDR3 nucleotides: TGTGCCACTCAGGGGTTCAATGAGCAGTTCTTC. The gene calls are TRBV2 and TRBJ2-1; TRBD1 might be the D (6 bases). Germline lookup yields CDR1 SNHLY and CDR2 FYNNEI. There are 11 residues in the CDR3. V shed 10 bases and J shed 6 bases, with 10 bases lying between them. Looking up the rest from reference TRBV2 and TRBJ2-1 gives the full variable domain: EPEVTQTPSHQVTQMGQEVILRCVPISNHLYFYWYRQILGQKVEFLVSFYNNEISEKSEIFDDQFSVERPDGSNFTLKIRSTKLEDSAMYFCATQGFNEQFFGPGTRLTVL.

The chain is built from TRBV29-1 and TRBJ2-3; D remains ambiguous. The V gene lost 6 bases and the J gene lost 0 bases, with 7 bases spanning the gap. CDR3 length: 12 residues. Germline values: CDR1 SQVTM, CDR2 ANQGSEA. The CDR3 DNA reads TGCAGCGTCGATACTAGCACAGATACGCAGTATTTT. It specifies CSVDTSTDTQYF.

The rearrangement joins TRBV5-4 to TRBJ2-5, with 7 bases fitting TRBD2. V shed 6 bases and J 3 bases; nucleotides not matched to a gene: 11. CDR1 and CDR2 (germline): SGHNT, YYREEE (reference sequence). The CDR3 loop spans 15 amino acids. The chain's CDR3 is CASNRRAGGEETQYF. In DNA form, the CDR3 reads TGTGCCAGCAACCGCCGGGCTGGGGGGGAAGAGACCCAGTACTTC.